The clone carrying this T cell receptor (beta chain) was seen ten or more times. Its antigen is currently unknown. MiXCR, applied by TCRdb to the reads, yields one record per CDR3 protein. The repertoire has fewer than 700,000 distinct CDR3 sequences, roughly 26% of them found once; the top ten carry roughly 8%. This record belongs to a study of T cell repertoires in cytomegalovirus infection. Background on the study: CMV infection and matching HLA type were both indicated by public TCR beta signatures.

The study's findings and limits: Summed frequency of shared TCR beta families picked out CMV carriers who also had the relevant HLA. CMV-specific TCR beta clonotypes restricted by HLA-C were the ones dominating the ex vivo response.

The CDR3 covers 14 residues. Germline CDR1 SGHVS, CDR2 FQNEAQ. The ends were cut back, 2 bases at V and 2 bases at J, with 10 bases in the middle. Sequenced: CD8+ T cells from PBMCs. The chain has TRBV7-8 and TRBJ2-7; possibly TRBD2 for D (5 bases). This TCR came from a human donor in good health (CMV status not recorded). Some clones in this sample may be carry-over from other donors' samples. The DNA of the CDR3 is TGTGCCAGCAGCTTACGGGGTTTTACCTACGAGCAGTACTTC. It translates to CASSLRGFTYEQYF. Variable domain in full (rest from reference TRBV7-8 and TRBJ2-7): GAGVSQSPRYKVAKRGQDVALRCDPISGHVSLFWYQQALGQGPEFLTYFQNEAQLDKSGLPSDRFFAERPEGSVSTLKIQRTQQEDSAVYLCASSLRGFTYEQYFGPGTRLTVT.